One sample yielded the 19 T cell receptor beta chains listed below, sequenced in a study of OX40 agonist ivuxolimab in advanced cancers. The repertoire was sequenced with immunoSEQ multiplex PCR; TCRdb's copy has only in-frame clones and lacks some. The table has 55,000 to 75,000 clones, about nine tenths seen once. Sequenced here: CD4+ or CD8+ T cells sorted from blood, sampled in a trial of the OX40 agonist ivuxolimab. These receptors came from an adult with an advanced solid tumor such as melanoma, head and neck, liver or kidney cancer.

This chain uses TRBV4-1 with TRBJ2-2; 7 bases align to TRBD1. The CDR3 is 19 amino acids. V lost 0 bases, J lost 3 bases, and 13 bases stayed unmatched. In germline, CDR1 is MGHRA, CDR2 YSYEKL. The CDR3 is CASSQDFFYRGVDTGELFF. The CDR3 region has the DNA TGCGCCAGCAGCCAAGACTTTTTCTACAGGGGTGTAGACACCGGGGAGCTGTTTTTT.

V is TRBV6-1 and J is TRBJ1-1; no clear D. The CDR3 length is 14 residues. Germline loops: CDR1 MNHNS, CDR2 SASEGT. V lost 6 bases and J lost 3, with 14 bases in between. The CDR3 nucleotides read TGTGCCAGCAGCCCAACTTATGAGGACACTGAAGCTTTCTTT. Its translation is CASSPTYEDTEAFF.

The rearrangement joins TRBV2 to TRBJ1-2; D ambiguous. The length of the CDR3 is 12 residues. V lost 0 bases to trimming and J lost 5 bases, with 4 bases between them. Germline V gives CDR1 SNHLY, CDR2 FYNNEI. CDR3 coding DNA: TGTGCCAGCAGTGAAGCGGGGTATGGCTACACCTTC. It codes for CASSEAGYGYTF. Full variable domain (outside the CDR3, taken from reference TRBV2 and TRBJ1-2): EPEVTQTPSHQVTQMGQEVILRCVPISNHLYFYWYRQILGQKVEFLVSFYNNEISEKSEIFDDQFSVERPDGSNFTLKIRSTKLEDSAMYFCASSEAGYGYTFGSGTRLTVV.

The sample holds a few counts of this clone. This chain connects TRBV28 to TRBJ1-1; weak D call: TRBD1 (6 bases). V was pared by 3 bases and J by 1 base, with 12 bases between. The germline V gene has CDR1 MDHEN and CDR2 SYDVKM. CDR3 length: 15 amino acids. The DNA of the CDR3 is TGTGCCAGCAGTTTTGGACAGTGGACGAACACTGAAGCTTTCTTT. It specifies CASSFGQWTNTEAFF. Variable domain in full (rest from reference TRBV28 and TRBJ1-1): DVKVTQSSRYLVKRTGEKVFLECVQDMDHENMFWYRQDPGLGLRLIYFSYDVKMKEKGDIPEGYSVSREKKERFSLILESASTNQTSMYLCASSFGQWTNTEAFFGQGTRLTVV.

V usage is TRBV19 and J usage is TRBJ2-5; D might be TRBD1 (6 bases). The V gene lost 6 bases and the J gene lost 2 bases, with 19 bases spanning the gap. Germline V gene data show CDR1 as LNHDA and CDR2 as SQIVND (reference sequence). There are 16 residues in the CDR3. This CDR3 is CASRGPTGSNQETQYF. Written as DNA, the CDR3 is TGTGCCAGTAGGGGCCCCACAGGGAGTAATCAAGAGACCCAGTACTTC. Supplemented by reference TRBV19 and TRBJ2-5, the full variable domain reads DGGITQSPKYLFRKEGQNVTLSCEQNLNHDAMYWYRQDPGQGLRLIYYSQIVNDFQKGDIAEGYSVSREKKESFPLTVTSAQKNPTAFYLCASRGPTGSNQETQYFGPGTRLLVL.

The chain couples TRBV6-6 to TRBJ2-7; TRBD2 matches at 7 bases. V shed 5 bases, J shed 2 bases, and the junction held 9 bases outside the gene matches. CDR1 MNHNY and CDR2 SVGAGI come from the germline V gene (reference sequence). The CDR3 has 15 amino acids. Here the CDR3 DNA reads TGTGCCAGCAGTCCCCGTACGGGGGGAACCTACGAGCAGTACTTC. Amino acids: CASSPRTGGTYEQYF.

Regarding this clone: The junction differs from germline at one of its ends, possibly a read error. The chain combines TRBV4-2 with TRBJ2-7; 12 bases map to TRBD2. The V gene's germline CDR1 is LGHNA and CDR2 YNFKEQ. The CDR3 is 18 residues long. The CDR3 here is CASSQALSPTSGRQVVTF. The CDR3 DNA reads as TGTGCCAGCAGCCAGGCTCTATCCCCTACTAGCGGGAGGCAGGTAGTAACTTTC.

V usage is TRBV4-2 and J usage is TRBJ2-1; 11 nucleotides match TRBD2. The CDR3 sequence is 16 residues long. V lost 4 bases and J lost 6; bases outside the gene matches: 8. Germline V gene lookup returns CDR1 LGHNA and CDR2 YNFKEQ. CDR3 DNA sequence: TGTGCCAGCAGCCCAAAATTACTAGCGGGAGTCAATGAGCAGTTCTTC. Translating it yields CASSPKLLAGVNEQFF.

This sequence joins TRBV5-1 and TRBJ2-4; 8 bases map to TRBD2. V lost 4 bases, J lost 3 bases, and 6 bases stayed unmatched. CDR1 and CDR2 (germline): SGHRS, YFSETQ. This CDR3 is 15 amino acids long. CDR3 DNA: TGCGCCAGCAGCGCGGTAGCGGGGAGCAAAAACATTCAGTACTTC. Encoded protein: CASSAVAGSKNIQYF.

The chain is built from TRBV28 and TRBJ1-2, with TRBD1 identical over 7 bases. Germline assignment: CDR1 MDHEN and CDR2 SYDVKM. V lost 2 bases to trimming and J lost 4 bases; unmatched junction nucleotides: 4. The CDR3 is 14 amino acids. This CDR3 is CASSLIGGSYGYTF. CDR3 coding DNA: TGTGCCAGCAGTTTAATAGGGGGCTCCTATGGCTACACCTTC.

The genes are TRBV11-3 and TRBJ2-7, with TRBD2 identical over 16 bases. Losses at the gene ends were 5 bases for V and 5 bases for J; bases not matched to a gene: 6. The CDR3 is 16 amino acids. Germline V gene data show CDR1 as SGHNT and CDR2 as YENEEA. CDR3 in amino acids: CASSPGLAGGPNEQYF. The CDR3 coding sequence is TGTGCCAGCAGCCCGGGACTAGCGGGAGGGCCCAACGAGCAGTACTTC.

This sequence joins TRBV7-2 and TRBJ2-3; a possible D gene is TRBD2 (5 bases). V dropped 5 bases and J dropped 0 bases, with 21 bases sitting between them. CDR3 size: 18 residues. The V gene's germline CDR1 is SGHTA and CDR2 FQGNSA. The CDR3 here is CASSRVGSRGVSTDTQYF. CDR3 nucleotides: TGTGCCAGCAGCCGCGTTGGTAGCCGGGGAGTAAGCACAGATACGCAGTATTTT.

The chain carries TRBV5-1 and TRBJ1-1; TRBD1 matches at 9 bases. In germline, CDR1 is SGHRS, CDR2 YFSETQ. Germline trimming cut 4 bases from V and 3 bases from J; bases unmatched to any gene: 4. CDR3 size: 14 residues. CDR3: CASSPQGAYTEAFF. DNA for the CDR3: TGCGCCAGCAGCCCACAGGGGGCGTACACTGAAGCTTTCTTT.

The chain uses TRBV5-1 and TRBJ2-7; 11 nucleotides agree with TRBD2. CDR1 and CDR2 (germline): SGHRS, YFSETQ. V lost 0 bases, J lost 5 bases, and 7 bases stayed unmatched. There are 16 residues in the CDR3. The CDR3 reads CASSLAQTSGNNEQYF. The CDR3 nucleotides are TGCGCCAGCAGCTTGGCCCAGACTAGCGGGAACAACGAGCAGTACTTC.

The chain recombines TRBV28 with TRBJ2-7, with TRBD2 identical over 9 bases. CDR1 and CDR2 (germline): MDHEN, SYDVKM. With 1 base clipped from V and 2 bases from J, the junction kept 6 bases outside the gene matches. This CDR3 is built from 16 residues. The CDR3 sequence: CASSLLGGREPYEQYF. For the CDR3, the DNA is TGTGCCAGCAGTTTATTGGGCGGGAGGGAGCCCTACGAGCAGTACTTC.

The chain joins TRBV7-9 to TRBJ1-5; D is unresolved. From germline, CDR1 is SEHNR and CDR2 FQNEAQ (reference sequence). V was clipped by 5 bases and J by 5 bases, with 10 bases between them. The CDR3 spans 13 residues. The CDR3 protein is CASSPGLDQPQHF. As DNA, the CDR3 is TGTGCCAGCAGCCCCGGGCTTGATCAGCCCCAGCATTTT.

In DNA, the CDR3 is TGCGCCAGCAGTGAGGGGGGGATCGGTCAGCCCCAGCATTTT. It is translated as CASSEGGIGQPQHF. This chain joins TRBV5-1 and TRBJ1-5; D perhaps matches TRBD1 (6 bases). In germline, CDR1 is SGHRS, CDR2 YFSETQ. The germline V and J ends were trimmed by 5 bases and 6 bases, with 15 bases remaining between them. This CDR3 has 14 amino acids.

The CDR3 loop is CATSSRNSYEQYF. The CDR3 region has the DNA TGTGCCACCAGCTCAAGGAATTCCTACGAGCAGTACTTC. The chain couples TRBV15 to TRBJ2-7; D gene unclear. Per the germline V gene, CDR1 is LNHNV and CDR2 is YYDKDF (reference sequence). This CDR3 has 13 amino acids. V lost 5 bases and J lost 1, with 9 bases in between.

The V and J genes are TRBV7-8 and TRBJ1-3, with D uncertain. Between the trimmed V and J ends, which lost 5 bases and 0 bases, there was a span of 11 bases. This CDR3 comprises 15 residues. Germline V gives CDR1 SGHVS, CDR2 FQNEAQ. CDR3 bases: TGTGCCAGCAGCCAAAAATACCCCTCTGGAAACACCATATATTTT. This codes for CASSQKYPSGNTIYF.